This T cell receptor (beta chain) stems from a study of CD8+CD57+ T cells in acquired aplastic anemia. This clonotype appeared a few times. CDR3 and TCR beta VDJ profiling relied on genomic DNA as the template. TCRdb re-called the reads with MiXCR, one entry per CDR3 protein. Of a few hundred thousand distinct CDR3 sequences in the sample, approximately 35% are singletons; the top ten hold 1.1%. This CDR3 has 17 amino acids. V was pared by 0 bases and J by 4 bases, with 8 bases of the junction left unmatched. Germline V lookup: CDR1 SGDLS, CDR2 YYNGEE. The sample consisted of sorted CD4+, CD8+, or CD8+CD57+ T cells (not recorded which) from PBMCs. The V gene is TRBV9, the J gene TRBJ2-2; 8 bases match TRBD1. This TCR was recovered from a human donor in good health, serving as a control. The CDR3 protein is CASSVGGRGLFTGELFF. The CDR3 DNA reads as TGTGCCAGCAGCGTAGGTGGCAGGGGGCTGTTCACCGGGGAGCTGTTTTTT.